This T cell receptor beta chain was recovered during a study of blood T cell repertoires in COVID-19. Per the original data handling: Reference gene primer amplification gave estimated nucleated cell counts. Clones were read by immunoSEQ multiplex PCR, and TCRdb kept only the in-frame ones, dropping some. V and J calls and clone size are as listed in that table; D and trimming were resolved from the DNA. The table shows around 120,000 clones, with 87% occurring only once. Trimming shortened V by 6 bases and J by 6 bases, and 6 bases separated the two germline ends. The CDR3 runs to 12 residues. Germline V CDR1 and CDR2: MDHEN, SYDVKM.

The V call is TRBV28, the J call TRBJ1-6; D uncertain. The TCR sequence derives from a woman aged 70-85 years with acute or convalescent COVID-19. The specimen sequenced was peripheral blood. CDR3 loop: CASSLSNSPLHF. CDR3 DNA: TGTGCCAGCAGCCTATCTAATTCACCCCTCCACTTT.